Following are 29 T cell receptor beta chains from one sample sequenced in a study of shared T cell receptors in the human thymus. Assay: immunoSEQ multiplex PCR; the TCRdb copy retains only in-frame clones and omits some. The table has more than 550,000 clones, around 87% seen once. These data also featured in a second study, about human thymus T cells.

Sequencing was done on a sample of thymocytes. These receptors all stem from a boy younger than two with a congenital heart defect.

The V gene is TRBV6-7, the J gene TRBJ2-7, with D uncertain. TRBV6-7 is placed among ORFs of uncertain function. The CDR3 runs to 12 residues. V gave up 7 bases and J gave up 3 bases, with 10 bases separating them. CDR3 in amino acids: CASTIPHYEQYF. CDR3 in DNA: TGTGCCAGCACTATACCCCACTACGAGCAGTACTTC.

This chain uses TRBV15 with TRBJ2-7; 8 bases are shared with TRBD2. This CDR3 is 19 amino acids long. After removal of 0 bases from V and 5 bases from J, the junction contained 18 bases not matched to a gene. Germline V gene sequence: CDR1 LNHNV, CDR2 YYDKDF (reference sequence). Written as DNA, the CDR3 is TGTGCCACCAGCAGAGATGTGGGCCCTGGAGCGGGAGCCGGGCACGAGCAGTACTTC. It is translated as CATSRDVGPGAGAGHEQYF. The variable domain in full, completed from reference TRBV15 and TRBJ2-7, reads DAMVIQNPRYQVTQFGKPVTLSCSQTLNHNVMYWYQQKSSQAPKLLFHYYDKDFNNEADTPDNFQSRRPNTSFCFLDIRSPGLGDTAMYLCATSRDVGPGAGAGHEQYFGPGTRLTVT.

This clone has only one observation. The CDR3 sequence is CARSLQKGDSPLHF. CDR3 bases: TGTGCCAGAAGCTTGCAAAAAGGGGATTCACCCCTCCACTTT. The rearrangement joins TRBV5-3 to TRBJ1-6; TRBD1 might be the D (5 bases). TRBV5-3 is sorted into the ORF group, with uncertain function. V lost 1 base to trimming and J lost 8 bases, with 10 bases between them. The CDR3 has 14 residues.

The chain links TRBV4-3 to TRBJ2-5; 10 bases agree with TRBD2. The CDR3 sequence is 16 residues long. The V and J ends lost 1 base and 4 bases, in that order; junction bases with no gene match: 6. Germline V lookup: CDR1 LGHNA, CDR2 YSLEER. This CDR3 is CASSQGEREGGETQYF. In DNA form, the CDR3 reads TGCGCCAGCAGCCAAGGGGAGCGGGAGGGGGGAGAGACCCAGTACTTC.

In this sample, this clone turned up once. The rearrangement links TRBV18 to TRBJ2-7, with 8 nucleotides matching TRBD2. The length of the CDR3 is 13 residues. From germline, CDR1 is KGHSH and CDR2 LQKENI. The V segment lost 5 bases and the J segment 4 bases; nucleotides outside the gene matches: 4. CDR3 sequence: CASSTGLAYEQYF. The DNA for the CDR3 is TGTGCCAGCTCAACCGGACTAGCTTACGAGCAGTACTTC.

This clone was detected only once. This sequence joins TRBV19 and TRBJ2-2; 12 bases line up with TRBD2. This CDR3 has 19 amino acids. Per germline, CDR1 LNHDA and CDR2 SQIVND (reference sequence). Germline trimming cut 4 bases from V and 0 bases from J; bases unmatched to any gene: 9. CDR3 nucleotides: TGTGCCAGTAGTACTGGACTAGCGGGAAACCCTTCGAACACCGGGGAGCTGTTTTTT. Its protein is CASSTGLAGNPSNTGELFF. The full variable domain, in which reference TRBV19 and TRBJ2-2 provide the parts outside the CDR3, is DGGITQSPKYLFRKEGQNVTLSCEQNLNHDAMYWYRQDPGQGLRLIYYSQIVNDFQKGDIAEGYSVSREKKESFPLTVTSAQKNPTAFYLCASSTGLAGNPSNTGELFFGEGSRLTVL.

The chain has TRBV6-1 and TRBJ1-2; D gene uncertain. This CDR3 region has 15 residues. Germline loops: CDR1 MNHNS, CDR2 SASEGT. The germline V and J ends were trimmed by 1 base and 4 bases, with 13 bases remaining between them. The chain's CDR3 is CASSEGAPIFYGYTF. As DNA, the CDR3 is TGTGCCAGCAGTGAAGGAGCCCCGATCTTCTATGGCTACACCTTC.

The rearrangement links TRBV19 to TRBJ1-4; maybe TRBD1 (5 bases). CDR1 LNHDA and CDR2 SQIVND come from the germline V gene (reference sequence). Trimming removed 7 bases at V and 7 bases at J, with 13 bases between. The CDR3 consists of 13 residues. The CDR3 reads CASNRQSGEKLFF. For the CDR3, the DNA is TGTGCCAGTAACCGACAGTCAGGTGAAAAACTGTTTTTT.

The DNA of the CDR3 is TGTGCCAGCAGCTTGGTCGGGGTCGTCTTTGCCGAGCAGTACTTC. It yields the protein CASSLVGVVFAEQYF. The V gene is TRBV5-5, the J gene TRBJ2-7, with D perhaps matching TRBD2 (5 bases). The CDR3 extends over 15 amino acids. Trimming left V 0 bases short and J 6 bases short, with 16 bases between. Germline V gene lookup returns CDR1 SGHKS and CDR2 YYEKEE (reference sequence). Variable domain in full (rest from reference TRBV5-5 and TRBJ2-7): DAGVTQSPTHLIKTRGQQVTLRCSPISGHKSVSWYQQVLGQGPQFIFQYYEKEERGRGNFPDRFSARQFPNYSSELNVNALLLGDSALYLCASSLVGVVFAEQYFGPGTRLTVT.

V gene TRBV9 combines with J gene TRBJ1-1; possible D gene TRBD1, 5 bases. This CDR3 is built from 13 residues. Trimming removed 0 bases at V and 6 bases at J, with 9 bases between. Per the germline V gene, CDR1 is SGDLS and CDR2 is YYNGEE. CDR3 sequence (DNA): TGTGCCAGCAGCGTAGATGTGGGGCCTGAAGCTTTCTTT. Amino acids: CASSVDVGPEAFF.

This clone turned up a few times. V usage is TRBV27 and J usage is TRBJ2-2; the D is unclear. The germline CDR1 and CDR2 sequences are MNHEY and SMNVEV (reference sequence). V lost 3 bases, J lost 5 bases, and 7 bases lay in between. This CDR3 contains 13 residues. The CDR3 nucleotides are TGTGCCAGCAGTTTGACTTCGACCGGGGAGCTGTTTTTT. It encodes CASSLTSTGELFF.

The chain employs TRBV7-9 and TRBJ1-5; no clear D gene. Germline V gene sequence: CDR1 SEHNR, CDR2 FQNEAQ (reference sequence). The V and J ends lost 4 bases and 5 bases respectively, with 15 bases between them. This CDR3 comprises 15 residues. CDR3 bases: TGTGCCAGCAGCTCGGGAGGGCATTGGGATCAGCCCCAGCATTTT. Translating gives CASSSGGHWDQPQHF.

The rearrangement joins TRBV28 to TRBJ2-2; 10 bases fit TRBD1. The V gene's germline CDR1 is MDHEN and CDR2 SYDVKM. With 2 bases clipped from V and 3 bases from J, the junction kept 12 bases outside the gene matches. The CDR3 spans 19 residues. The CDR3 DNA follows: TGTGCCAGCAGTTTAGGTGGGACAGGGGAAGGCACAGACACCGGGGAGCTGTTTTTT. Amino acids: CASSLGGTGEGTDTGELFF.

CDR3 nucleotide sequence: TGTGCCAGCAGTGAACCGGGACAGGGGATGGTTGGAGCTTTCTTT. This translates into CASSEPGQGMVGAFF. This chain connects TRBV6-1 to TRBJ1-1, with 10 positions matching TRBD1. CDR3 length: 15 residues. CDR1 MNHNS and CDR2 SASEGT come from the germline V gene. The J segment lost 10 bases and the V segment lost 2 bases, leaving 10 bases of the junction unmatched.

This rearrangement joins TRBV5-1 to TRBJ1-1, with D unclear. The CDR3 spans 14 residues. Trimming removed 0 bases from V and 1 base from J, with 7 bases in between. Germline-derived CDR1 and CDR2 are SGHRS and YFSETQ. This chain's CDR3 is CASSLEARNTEAFF. CDR3 coding DNA: TGCGCCAGCAGCTTGGAAGCAAGGAACACTGAAGCTTTCTTT.

The chain links TRBV6-5 to TRBJ1-5, with D uncertain. The CDR3 is 14 residues long. The V gene's germline CDR1 is MNHEY and CDR2 SVGAGI. V lost 5 bases and J lost 2, with 10 bases in between. The CDR3 coding sequence is TGTGCCAGCAGTGACTACAGTGGCAATCAGCCCCAGCATTTT. Encoded protein: CASSDYSGNQPQHF.

The chain combines TRBV15 with TRBJ2-7; 8 bases fit TRBD1. CDR1 LNHNV and CDR2 YYDKDF come from the germline V gene (reference sequence). V shed 3 bases, J shed 1 base, and the junction held 8 bases outside the gene matches. The CDR3 consists of 16 residues. For the CDR3, the DNA is TGTGCCACCAGCAGTCCCAGGTACAGGGGGTCCTACGAGCAGTACTTC. It specifies CATSSPRYRGSYEQYF.

CDR3 loop: CASSDLAGVTDTQYF. In DNA, the CDR3 is TGTGCCAGCAGTGATCTGGCGGGAGTTACAGATACGCAGTATTTT. The chain couples TRBV2 to TRBJ2-3, with 7 bases fitting TRBD2. V dropped 3 bases and J dropped 3; count of bases not matched to a gene: 6. The germline V gene encodes CDR1 SNHLY and CDR2 FYNNEI. The CDR3 spans 15 residues.

The chain recombines TRBV12-1 with TRBJ2-7; the D segment call TRBD2 is taken from the table without a DNA check. TRBV12-1 is a recognized pseudogene. This CDR3 has 15 residues. The CDR3 sequence: CASSPPLYGTYEQYF. CDR3 in DNA: TGTGCCAGCAGCCCCCCCCTGTACGGGACCTACGAGCAGTACTTC.

The chain is built from TRBV27 and TRBJ2-7, with TRBD2 matching 11 bases. With 2 bases clipped from V and 4 bases from J, the junction kept 4 bases outside the gene matches. In germline, CDR1 is MNHEY, CDR2 SMNVEV (reference sequence). The CDR3 runs to 15 residues. The CDR3 coding sequence is TGTGCCAGCAGTTTAACTAGCGGGGGTTCATACGAGCAGTACTTC. Protein: CASSLTSGGSYEQYF.

There are a few counts of this clone. V usage is TRBV28 and J usage is TRBJ1-5; D unresolved. This CDR3 is built from 13 residues. Germline V gene lookup returns CDR1 MDHEN and CDR2 SYDVKM. V shed 7 bases and J shed 7 bases, with 14 bases lying between them. The CDR3 DNA reads TGTGCCAGCAATAACTCGGGGTGGCAGCCCCAGCATTTT. This gives the protein CASNNSGWQPQHF.

The gene calls are TRBV15 and TRBJ2-2, with 8 bases fitting TRBD2. Per germline, CDR1 LNHNV and CDR2 YYDKDF (reference sequence). This CDR3 is 16 amino acids long. Trimming took 6 bases from V and 3 from J; bases not matched to a gene: 9. The CDR3, as DNA: TGTGCCACCAGGACGGGAGGGCAGGGACACACCGGGGAGCTGTTTTTT. Its protein product is CATRTGGQGHTGELFF.

This sequence joins TRBV28 and TRBJ2-2, with D possibly being TRBD1 (6 bases). Germline CDR1 MDHEN, CDR2 SYDVKM. V was clipped by 5 bases and J by 1 base, with 11 bases between them. This CDR3 has 15 residues. The CDR3, as DNA: TGTGCCAGCAGTGCAGGGGTGTTGAACACCGGGGAGCTGTTTTTT. Translated, it gives CASSAGVLNTGELFF.

This clone was found a few times. J is TRBJ1-6 and V is TRBV5-1; 7 nucleotides align to TRBD1. The J segment lost 8 bases and the V segment lost 4 bases, leaving 9 bases of the junction unmatched. Per germline, CDR1 SGHRS and CDR2 YFSETQ. The CDR3 is 15 residues long. The CDR3 reads CASSHLDRVDSPLHF. The CDR3 DNA reads as TGCGCCAGCAGCCACCTAGACAGGGTTGATTCACCCCTCCACTTT. Filled out from reference TRBV5-1 and TRBJ1-6, the complete variable domain reads KAGVTQTPRYLIKTRGQQVTLSCSPISGHRSVSWYQQTPGQGLQFLFEYFSETQRNKGNFPGRFSGRQFSNSRSEMNVSTLELGDSALYLCASSHLDRVDSPLHFGNGTRLTVT.

The chain links TRBV6-1 to TRBJ2-5; TRBD2 agrees at 9 bases. With 1 base clipped from V and 2 bases from J, the junction kept 5 bases outside the gene matches. The CDR3 is made up of 16 amino acids. Germline CDR1 and CDR2: MNHNS and SASEGT. CDR3 protein: CASSEVVAGEQETQYF. DNA of the CDR3: TGTGCCAGCAGTGAAGTGGTAGCGGGGGAGCAAGAGACCCAGTACTTC.

This chain uses TRBV7-2 with TRBJ2-1; D is unresolved. This CDR3 spans 15 amino acids. The V gene's germline CDR1 is SGHTA and CDR2 FQGNSA. V was shortened by 2 bases and J by 1 base, with 9 bases between the two germline ends. CDR3 coding DNA: TGTGCCAGCAGCTTAATCATGCGGTCCTACAATGAGCAGTTCTTC. It specifies CASSLIMRSYNEQFF. Full variable domain (rest looked up from reference TRBV7-2 and TRBJ2-1): GAGVSQSPSNKVTEKGKDVELRCDPISGHTALYWYRQSLGQGLEFLIYFQGNSAPDKSGLPSDRFSAERTGGSVSTLTIQRTQQEDSAVYLCASSLIMRSYNEQFFGPGTRLTVL.

The V call is TRBV5-6, the J call TRBJ2-3, with a tentative D call TRBD2 (7 bases). V was trimmed by 0 bases and J by 3 bases, leaving 14 bases between them. This CDR3 region has 16 residues. Germline lookup yields CDR1 SGHDT and CDR2 YYEEEE. The CDR3 DNA follows: TGTGCCAGCAGCTTGGATAGGGGGGGAGGGACAGATACGCAGTATTTT. The encoded protein is CASSLDRGGGTDTQYF.

The J gene is TRBJ1-6, the V gene TRBV5-8; possibly TRBD1 for D (6 bases). Trimming stripped 4 bases from V and 10 bases from J, with 24 bases between. CDR3 length: 17 amino acids. Looked up from germline, CDR1 is SGHTS and CDR2 is YDEGEE. CDR3: CASSPWGGAWAYSPLHF. In DNA, the CDR3 is TGTGCCAGCAGCCCCTGGGGGGGGGCGTGGGCCTACTCACCCCTCCACTTT.

The V and J genes are TRBV27 and TRBJ2-7; TRBD2 aligns across 10 bases. The germline gives CDR1 MNHEY, CDR2 SMNVEV (reference sequence). The CDR3 spans 16 residues. J gave up 4 bases and V 2 bases, and 8 bases lay outside the gene matches. The CDR3 loop reads CASSLNPSGSSYEQYF. DNA of the CDR3: TGTGCCAGCAGTTTAAATCCTAGCGGGAGTTCGTACGAGCAGTACTTC.